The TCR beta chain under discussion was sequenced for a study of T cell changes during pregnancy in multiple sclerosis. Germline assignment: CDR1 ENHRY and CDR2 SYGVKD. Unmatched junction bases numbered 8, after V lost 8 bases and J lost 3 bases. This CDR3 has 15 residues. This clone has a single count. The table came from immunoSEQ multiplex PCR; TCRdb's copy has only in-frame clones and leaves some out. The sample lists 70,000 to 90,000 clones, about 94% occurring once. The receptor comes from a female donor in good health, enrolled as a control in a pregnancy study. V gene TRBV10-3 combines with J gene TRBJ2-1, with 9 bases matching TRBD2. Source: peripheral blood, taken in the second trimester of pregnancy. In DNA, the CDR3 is TGTGCCATCGGTCAGGCTAGCGGGGACTACAATGAGCAGTTCTTC. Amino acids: CAIGQASGDYNEQFF.